These 28 T cell receptor beta chains share one sample of origin, sequenced in a study of blood T cells in healthy people across ages. Sample-barcoded 5' priming and a J-beta primer mix drove a second PCR of about 6 to 12 cycles. TCRdb processed the 5' RACE reads anew with MiXCR; each CDR3 protein has one entry. This table has hundreds of thousands of distinct CDR3 sequences, 46% appearing once. The material sequenced was blood. Source of these receptors: an elderly man in good health.

This clonotype showed up just a few times. The chain recombines TRBV20-1 with TRBJ2-7; TRBD2 aligns across 7 bases. The germline V gene has CDR1 DFQATT and CDR2 SNEGSKA (reference sequence). The V and J ends lost 1 base and 3 bases, in that order; junction bases with no gene match: 6. The CDR3 length is 14 residues. This CDR3 is CSARAGTINYEQYF. CDR3 bases: TGCAGTGCTAGAGCCGGGACTATCAACTACGAGCAGTACTTC.

The chain carries TRBV12-3 or TRBV12-4 and TRBJ2-4; the D gene is possibly TRBD1 (6 bases). V gave up 6 bases and J gave up 2 bases, with 11 bases separating them. The CDR3 loop spans 14 amino acids. This CDR3 reads CASSSQGTKNIQYF. In DNA, the CDR3 is TGTGCCAGCAGCTCCCAGGGGACCAAAAACATTCAGTACTTC.

The chain couples TRBV28 to TRBJ2-5, with a possible D match to TRBD2 (5 bases). V lost 5 bases, J lost 11 bases, and 18 bases lay in between. Per the germline V gene, CDR1 is MDHEN and CDR2 is SYDVKM. The CDR3 spans 13 residues. The CDR3 region has the DNA TGTGCCAGCAGTGTCCAGGCCGGGGATGAGCAGTACTTC. Translating gives CASSVQAGDEQYF.

This clonotype was detected many times. J is TRBJ2-7 and V is TRBV18, with a possible D match to TRBD1 (6 bases). V was trimmed by 2 bases and J by 5 bases, leaving 10 bases between them. There are 13 residues in the CDR3. Germline loops: CDR1 KGHSH, CDR2 LQKENI. Here the CDR3 reads CASSPGGSDEQYF. The CDR3 DNA reads TGTGCCAGCTCACCAGGGGGCAGCGACGAGCAGTACTTC.

The CDR3, as DNA: TGTGCCAGCAGCCTCGCGGGGCGTAGGCGGTTCGGTGGCTACACCTTC. Its protein product is CASSLAGRRRFGGYTF. This sequence joins TRBV14 and TRBJ1-2; D might be TRBD1 (5 bases). This CDR3 spans 16 amino acids. Germline CDR1 and CDR2: SGHDN and FVKESK. V was cut by 4 bases and J by 7 bases, with 22 bases left in between.

The rearrangement uses TRBV20-1 and TRBJ2-1, with 7 positions matching TRBD2. Germline V gene lookup returns CDR1 DFQATT and CDR2 SNEGSKA (reference sequence). The junction had 5 bases not matched to a gene; V was cut back by 3 bases and J by 6 bases. The CDR3 has 13 amino acids. This CDR3 is CSASRGGSNEQFF. In nucleotides, the CDR3 is TGCAGTGCTAGCCGCGGGGGTAGCAATGAGCAGTTCTTC.

Only a few counts were recorded for this clonotype. V gene TRBV7-6 combines with J gene TRBJ2-6; 10 nucleotides match TRBD2. This CDR3 has 18 residues. The germline CDR1 and CDR2 sequences are SGHVS and FNYEAQ. V lost 1 base, J lost 2 bases, and 5 bases stayed unmatched. CDR3 DNA sequence: TGTGCCAGCAGCTTAGTCTTGCTAGCGGGAGCTGGGGCCAACGTCCTGACTTTC. It yields the protein CASSLVLLAGAGANVLTF.

The V and J genes are TRBV20-1 and TRBJ2-4; D perhaps matches TRBD2 (6 bases). The DNA end is a closer match to TRBJ2-5, so the J assignment may be wrong. Germline V CDR1 and CDR2: DFQATT, SNEGSKA (reference sequence). This CDR3 is built from 12 residues. As DNA, the CDR3 is TGCAGCCTTGCGACTAGCCAAGAGACCCAGTACTTC. Its protein is CSLATSQETQYF.

This chain uses TRBV7-2 with TRBJ2-1; TRBD1 matches 8 bases. There are 12 residues in the CDR3. The V and J ends lost 2 bases and 14 bases, in that order; junction bases with no gene match: 5. The germline CDR1 and CDR2 sequences are SGHTA and FQGNSA. The CDR3 coding sequence is TGTGCCAGCAGCTTAACCCGGACAGGGAAGTTCTTC. Translation gives CASSLTRTGKFF.

This sequence joins TRBV18 and TRBJ2-6; D call uncertain. CDR3 length equals 15 residues. Trimming shortened V by 2 bases and J by 3 bases, and 8 bases separated the two germline ends. Germline V CDR1 and CDR2: KGHSH, LQKENI. DNA of the CDR3: TGTGCCAGCTCACCAGCGGCAGGTGGGGCCAACGTCCTGACTTTC. This sequence encodes CASSPAAGGANVLTF.

At least ten counts were recorded for this clonotype. The V gene is TRBV20-1, the J gene TRBJ2-5; 7 bases are a match to TRBD1. CDR1 DFQATT and CDR2 SNEGSKA come from the germline V gene (reference sequence). The CDR3 length is 14 residues. The V gene end was trimmed by 0 bases and the J gene end by 4 bases; junction bases not matched to a gene: 5. The chain's CDR3 is CSARDRGQLETQYF. CDR3 in DNA: TGCAGTGCTAGAGATCGGGGACAGCTAGAGACCCAGTACTTC.

This clonotype was recorded many times. This rearrangement joins TRBV2 to TRBJ2-7, with D uncertain. V dropped 7 bases and J dropped 5 bases, with 6 bases sitting between them. The CDR3 is 10 amino acids. Germline V gene sequence: CDR1 SNHLY, CDR2 FYNNEI. The CDR3 region is CASMRNEQYF. The CDR3 DNA is TGTGCCAGCATGAGGAACGAGCAGTACTTC.

In regard to this clonotype: A much larger clone sits a single nucleotide away, making a read error possible. The chain combines TRBV12-3 or TRBV12-4 with TRBJ2-1; D possibly uses TRBD1 or TRBD2 (7 bases each). The CDR3 is 14 residues long. The CDR3 here is CASSRQGGIGEQLF. CDR3 DNA sequence: TGTGCCAGCAGTCGACAGGGAGGGATCGGTGAGCAGTTATTC.

The chain recombines TRBV5-5 with TRBJ2-3; 10 nucleotides line up with TRBD2. V shed 10 bases, J shed 6 bases, and the junction held 11 bases outside the gene matches. The CDR3 sequence is 14 residues long. CDR1 and CDR2 (germline): SGHKS, YYEKEE (reference sequence). CDR3 loop: CAAARLAGADTQYF. Written as DNA, the CDR3 is TGTGCCGCAGCGCGCCTAGCGGGAGCTGATACGCAGTATTTT. The full variable domain, rest sourced from reference TRBV5-5 and TRBJ2-3, is DAGVTQSPTHLIKTRGQQVTLRCSPISGHKSVSWYQQVLGQGPQFIFQYYEKEERGRGNFPDRFSARQFPNYSSELNVNALLLGDSALYLCAAARLAGADTQYFGPGTRLTVL.

J is TRBJ1-5 and V is TRBV20-1; 8 bases agree with TRBD1. Germline-derived CDR1 and CDR2 are DFQATT and SNEGSKA (reference sequence). V gave up 0 bases and J gave up 6 bases; unmatched junction bases: 10. The CDR3 covers 16 residues. CDR3 nucleotides: TGCAGTGCTAGAGATCTGGTTAGGACAGGGTTTCAGCCCCAGCATTTT. Translating gives CSARDLVRTGFQPQHF.

The chain links TRBV18 to TRBJ2-5; unclear D gene. Germline V gives CDR1 KGHSH, CDR2 LQKENI. The ends were cut back, 3 bases at V and 0 bases at J, with 11 bases in the middle. The CDR3 is made up of 15 amino acids. The CDR3 bases are TGTGCCAGCTCACCGCCGCATGGATACCAAGAGACCCAGTACTTC. Amino acid sequence: CASSPPHGYQETQYF.

The rearrangement uses TRBV5-1 and TRBJ2-5, with 7 bases that match TRBD1. The CDR3 length is 13 residues. The V gene's germline CDR1 is SGHRS and CDR2 YFSETQ. J gave up 5 bases and V 2 bases, and 3 bases lay outside the gene matches. CDR3 sequence reads: CASSFSRGETQYF. In DNA form, the CDR3 reads TGCGCCAGCAGCTTTTCCAGGGGGGAGACCCAGTACTTC.

The chain couples TRBV7-2 to TRBJ2-3; TRBD2 matches 11 bases. Germline lookup yields CDR1 SGHTA and CDR2 FQGNSA. Trimming cost V 4 bases and J 6 bases; bases outside gene matches: 6. This CDR3 comprises 15 residues. The CDR3 here is CASSSLAGAPDTQYF. In DNA, the CDR3 is TGTGCCAGCAGCTCACTAGCGGGGGCCCCGGATACGCAGTATTTT.

This chain joins TRBV24-1 and TRBJ2-5; 9 positions agree with TRBD2. The trim removed 3 bases at V and 5 bases at J, leaving 12 bases unmatched. CDR3 size: 17 residues. The V gene's germline CDR1 is KGHDR and CDR2 SFDVKD. In nucleotides, the CDR3 is TGTGCCACCAGTGATCCATCCGGGACTAGCATACCGGAGACCCAGTACTTC. It codes for CATSDPSGTSIPETQYF.

This clonotype was recorded once. This chain links TRBV27 with TRBJ2-5; 10 positions agree with TRBD2. The J call may be in error: the DNA end matches TRBJ2-7 better. The germline CDR1 and CDR2 sequences are MNHEY and SMNVEV (reference sequence). The CDR3 runs to 19 residues. The CDR3 reads CASSLSIPLSSGRIYEQYF. The CDR3 region has the DNA TGTGCCAGCAGTTTATCGATCCCCCTGTCTAGCGGGAGAATATACGAGCAGTACTTC.

The chain is built from TRBV7-3 and TRBJ1-2; 8 nucleotides align to TRBD1. In germline, CDR1 is SGHTA, CDR2 FQGTGA. Trimming removed 5 bases from V and 7 bases from J; junction bases left unmatched: 6. The CDR3 is made up of 13 amino acids. The CDR3 sequence is CASSPGQGGGYTF. CDR3 nucleotides: TGTGCCAGCAGCCCTGGACAGGGCGGTGGCTACACCTTC.

With regard to this clonotype: The germline gene is not matched at one end of the junction; a read error may be the cause. V usage is TRBV15 and J usage is TRBJ2-1; D unresolved. Germline V gene sequence: CDR1 LNHNV, CDR2 YYDKDF (reference sequence). The CDR3 sequence is 15 residues long. Here the CDR3 DNA reads TGTGCCACCAGCAGAGAACAGCGACGGTCCGATGAGCGGTTCTTC. Protein product: CATSREQRRSDERFF. The full variable domain, in which reference TRBV15 and TRBJ2-1 provide the parts outside the CDR3, is DAMVIQNPRYQVTQFGKPVTLSCSQTLNHNVMYWYQQKSSQAPKLLFHYYDKDFNNEADTPDNFQSRRPNTSFCFLDIRSPGLGDTAMYLCATSREQRRSDERFFGPGTRLTVL.

This clonotype was counted ten times or more. J is TRBJ2-1 and V is TRBV20-1; 8 bases fit TRBD2. V lost 5 bases, J lost 6 bases, and 15 bases stayed unmatched. In germline, CDR1 is DFQATT, CDR2 SNEGSKA (reference sequence). CDR3 size: 16 residues. CDR3 in DNA: TGCAGTGCTCCCCTCGGGGGGGTCCCGTTCCGCAATGAGCAGTTCTTC. It codes for CSAPLGGVPFRNEQFF.

The CDR3 bases are TGCAGTGCCCTTGGGGCAGGCAATCAGCCCCAGCATTTT. As protein: CSALGAGNQPQHF. The rearrangement uses TRBV20-1 and TRBJ1-5; D is perhaps TRBD1 (5 bases). V shed 6 bases and J shed 2 bases, with 11 bases lying between them. CDR1 is DFQATT and CDR2 is SNEGSKA in the germline V gene (reference sequence). The CDR3 sequence is 13 residues long.

The rearrangement uses TRBV4-2 and TRBJ1-2; a weak D match, TRBD1 (5 bases). Germline-derived CDR1 and CDR2 are LGHNA and YNFKEQ. Trimming left V 0 bases short and J 4 bases short, with 12 bases between. This CDR3 has 15 amino acids. In DNA, the CDR3 is TGTGCCAGCAGCCAAGACGGGGCGGGGGGCTATGGCTACACCTTC. It encodes CASSQDGAGGYGYTF.

The CDR3 nucleotides read TGCAGTGCCAACCCTACCGGGACAGGTTACACAGATACGCAGTATTTT. Protein sequence: CSANPTGTGYTDTQYF. The chain is built from TRBV20-1 and TRBJ2-3; 8 positions agree with TRBD1. The J segment lost 2 bases and the V segment lost 6 bases, leaving 13 bases of the junction unmatched. Germline V gene data show CDR1 as DFQATT and CDR2 as SNEGSKA (reference sequence). The CDR3 contains 16 residues.

This chain joins TRBV3-1 and TRBJ2-4, with D tentatively TRBD1 or TRBD2 (6 bases each). The V and J ends lost 0 bases and 3 bases respectively, with 12 bases between them. Per germline, CDR1 LGHDT and CDR2 YNNKEL (reference sequence). CDR3 length: 16 amino acids. The CDR3 bases are TGTGCCAGCAGCCAAGAAGGGGGGCAGTTCAAAAACATTCAGTACTTC. Protein sequence: CASSQEGGQFKNIQYF.

The chain joins TRBV14 to TRBJ2-7; perhaps TRBD2 as D (6 bases). Trimming stripped 3 bases from V and 2 bases from J, with 32 bases between. The CDR3 is made up of 21 amino acids. Germline assignment: CDR1 SGHDN and CDR2 FVKESK. The CDR3: CASSQTSLYMDPTATTYEQYF. The CDR3, as DNA: TGTGCCAGCAGCCAGACTAGTTTATATATGGACCCTACCGCGACCACCTACGAGCAGTACTTC.